The TCR beta chain described here comes from a study of blood T cell repertoires in COVID-19 (TCRdb year 2020). Context from the whole study: Samples from collaborators originated in the United States, Italy and Spain and spanned both the acute and convalescent phases of COVID-19. The prospective study material was composed of cDNA or gDNA derived from T cells, B-cell-depleted T cells, or PBMCs. The dataset comprised deeply sampled blood TCRbeta repertoires from subjects exposed to, actively infected with, or recovered from COVID-19. The repertoires were released in a freely available public database meant as a resource for research on the immune response to SARS-CoV-2. Samples came from the ongoing ImmuneRACE study (first 160 participants) plus 1,254 subjects from 6 global collaborators. A de-identified subject ID, COVID-19 status, age in years and sex were almost always included in the sample metadata. Where HLA class I and class II types were available, the types were taken from metadata supplied by the sample provider, not from assay-based typing.

TCRbeta CDR3 regions were amplified from genomic DNA using the immunoSEQ Assay, a bias-controlled multiplex PCR. Per the authors' processing: The number of nucleated cells in each sample was estimated by amplification of reference gene primers within the assay. To quantify the absolute abundance of each unique TCRbeta CDR3 rearrangement, sequence reads were collapsed and filtered. For each sample, productive Simpson clonality was calculated as the square root of Simpson's diversity index over productive rearrangements. TCRdb stores this immuneACCESS table with in-frame sequences only. Part of the clones is absent; in the studies checked, under half of the shortfall reflects unresolved V genes, and no reason is known for the rest. V and J calls and clone size are copied from that table; D and trimming were computed from the DNA. A total of some 110,000 clones appear in this sample, roughly 86% of them only once. Jointly, the top ten make up almost 4.5% of the sample.

The full study reports these points: The amount of clinical and demographic metadata varied by source and participant and was provided uncurated.

Turning to this clone: The target of this receptor is not known. Base-call qualities are not available, and no considerably larger clone is one nucleotide away.

From cysteine to phenylalanine, the CDR3 is 12 amino acids long. Of the read, only the CDR3 DNA is kept; its 36 bases are in frame from base 1. V lost 4 bases and J lost 12 bases; the stretch between them is 14 bases long. The germline V gene yields KGHDR for CDR1 and SFDVKD for CDR2. Collaborating institutions collected whole blood in K2EDTA tubes following their own protocols. For TCRbeta analysis, collaborators shipped samples in one of three forms: frozen whole blood, isolated PBMCs, or DNA extracted from either of those sample types. This receptor chain uses TRBV24-1 and TRBJ2-5; TRBD1 is perhaps the D gene, given 6 matching bases. The source is a middle-aged man with acute or convalescent COVID-19. Sequencing used peripheral blood. The CDR3 protein sequence reads: CATSDGQLAEYF. In nucleotide form, the sequence is TGTGCCACCAGTGACGGACAGCTCGCAGAGTACTTC.